The 26 T cell receptor delta chains below all came from one sample that was sequenced in a study of Vδ1+ human thymocytes. Broader study findings: In the thymus, TRG and TRD repertoires looked highly polyclonal with Gaussian CDR3 lengths.

RNA was extracted from the cells and then reverse transcribed. Multiplex PCR used pooled V-gene forward primers and a constant-region reverse primer to amplify CDR3s. TCRdb re-called clones from the multiplex PCR reads using CATT. The data contain 20,000 to 25,000 delta-chain clones, about 31% of them singletons. For these TCRs, the target antigens are not known. Sequences were obtained from Vdelta1+ gamma-delta thymocytes from the thymus. Indicated subset: FACS-sorted CD3+ TCRalphabeta- TCRVdelta1+ TCRVdelta2- thymocytes. The receptors derive from a boy less than two years old who had congenital heart surgery.

V usage is TRDV1 and J usage is TRDJ1; 10 bases match TRDD3. CDR3 length: 24 residues. Trimming cost V 1 base and J 2 bases; bases outside gene matches: 28. CDR1 TSWWSYY and CDR2 QGS come from the germline V gene. The CDR3 bases are TGTGCTCTTGGGGAACCCGTGCCATTTAGGGGTGGATGGCGGGGGATACGGGGGACCGATAAACTCATCTTT. Amino acid sequence: CALGEPVPFRGGWRGIRGTDKLIF.

Many counts were recorded for this clone. Within the sample, other DNA sequences also encode this same CDR3. The chain has TRDV1 and TRDJ1; 10 bases align to TRDD3. Germline CDR1 reads TSWWSYY; CDR2 reads QGS. Unmatched junction bases numbered 20, after V lost 1 base and J lost 3 bases. This CDR3 spans 21 amino acids. The CDR3: CALGERYSIPVLGDGADKLIF. DNA of the CDR3: TGTGCTCTTGGGGAACGATACTCCATTCCTGTACTGGGGGATGGCGCCGATAAACTCATCTTT.

The rearrangement uses TRDV2 and TRDJ1, with D possibly matching TRDD3 (5 bases). Deletions cut 9 bases from V and 1 base from J, with 26 bases between. The CDR3 runs 17 residues. The germline CDR1 and CDR2 sequences are GEAIGNYY and EKD. The CDR3 spells CATAECLVDKGTDKLIF. CDR3 DNA sequence: TGTGCCACAGCCGAGTGCCTGGTGGATAAGGGCACCGATAAACTCATCTTT.

The chain carries TRDV1 and TRDJ1; 13 bases agree with TRDD3. Germline lookup yields CDR1 TSWWSYY and CDR2 QGS. The CDR3 spans 22 residues. Losses at the gene ends were 0 bases for V and 5 bases for J; bases not matched to a gene: 21. CDR3 coding DNA: TGTGCTCTTGGGGAACTGGCTTCCCCAATACTGGGGGATACGGGGGATGATGATAAACTCATCTTT. Amino acids: CALGELASPILGDTGDDDKLIF.

For this clone: A much larger clone lies a single base off, so this may be a read error. This sequence joins TRDV2 and TRDJ1; 13 bases map to TRDD3. Germline V gene data show CDR1 as GEAIGNYY and CDR2 as EKD. The CDR3 totals 21 residues. This CDR3 is CACATAPLGDTVIRGTDKLIF. CDR3 in DNA: TGTGCCTGTGCCACCGCCCCACTGGGGGATACGGTTATAAGAGGGACCGATAAACTCATCTTT.

The chain combines TRDV1 with TRDJ1; D tentatively fits TRDD2 or TRDD3 (7 bases each). Trimming removed 7 bases from V and 6 bases from J, with 42 bases in between. Germline assignment: CDR1 TSWWSYY and CDR2 QGS. The CDR3 consists of 22 residues. The CDR3 loop reads CALAFPGLPPPSLLGLKHKLIF. CDR3 nucleotide sequence: TGTGCTCTTGCCTTTCCCGGCCTTCCTCCACCTAGCCTACTGGGGTTGAAGCATAAACTCATCTTT.

This clone was seen more than once but under ten times. Other DNA sequences of this sample code for an identical CDR3. The chain joins TRDV1 to TRDJ1, with 7 bases aligning to TRDD3. This CDR3 is built from 19 residues. Looked up from germline, CDR1 is TSWWSYY and CDR2 is QGS. With V trimmed by 0 bases and J by 0 bases, 13 bases remained unmatched. CDR3 sequence (DNA): TGTGCTCTTGGGGAACTCGTCGCCCCCCTGGGGGCCCACACCGATAAACTCATCTTT. As protein: CALGELVAPLGAHTDKLIF.

About this clone itself: This may be a read error: a much more frequent sequence differs by one nucleotide. The gene calls are TRDV1 and TRDJ1, with 11 bases that match TRDD3. V trimming: 2 bases; J trimming: 0 bases; junction bases outside the gene matches: 35. Germline-derived CDR1 and CDR2 are TSWWSYY and QGS. The CDR3 has 27 residues. CDR3 amino acids: CALGETTSPHTFAWGIRVYTYTDKLIF. In DNA, the CDR3 is TGTGCTCTTGGGGAAACAACTAGCCCCCACACCTTTGCGTGGGGGATACGCGTATACACGTACACCGATAAACTCATCTTT.

This clone was picked up a small number of times. The V call is TRDV1, the J call TRDJ1; D gene unclear. The CDR3 length is 18 residues. The V gene's germline CDR1 is TSWWSYY and CDR2 QGS. V was cut by 0 bases and J by 5 bases, with 22 bases left in between. Written as DNA, the CDR3 is TGTGCTCTTGGGGAACTAGGGCCTCTTCGTGGTTGGCCGGATAAACTCATCTTT. This codes for CALGELGPLRGWPDKLIF.

This clone was found a few times. The chain employs TRDV1 and TRDJ1; D is ambiguous. Per the germline V gene, CDR1 is TSWWSYY and CDR2 is QGS. CDR3 length: 16 residues. Trimming removed 4 bases at V and 7 bases at J, with 22 bases between. Written as DNA, the CDR3 is TGTGCTCTTGGGGCCCTAAGAGACTCCTCGGGACCTAAACTCATCTTT. This gives the protein CALGALRDSSGPKLIF.

Turning to this clone: Since a much larger clone is just one base distant, this may be a read error. The rearrangement links TRDV1 to TRDJ2; 7 nucleotides match TRDD2. The germline gives CDR1 TSWWSYY, CDR2 QGS. This CDR3 has 15 amino acids. The V gene end was trimmed by 2 bases and the J gene end by 4 bases; junction bases not matched to a gene: 4. CDR3 coding DNA: TGTGCTCTTGGGGAAACGCCTTCCTGGACAGCACAACTCTTCTTT. Protein product: CALGETPSWTAQLFF.

The chain links TRDV1 to TRDJ1, with 9 bases that match TRDD3. V was pared by 0 bases and J by 0 bases, with 11 bases of the junction left unmatched. The CDR3 has 19 residues. The germline V gene has CDR1 TSWWSYY and CDR2 QGS. CDR3 amino acids: CALGELYWGTTAYTDKLIF. CDR3 nucleotides: TGTGCTCTTGGGGAACTTTACTGGGGGACGACTGCGTACACCGATAAACTCATCTTT.

The chain recombines TRDV1 with TRDJ1; the match to TRDD3 covers 10 bases. CDR1 TSWWSYY and CDR2 QGS come from the germline V gene. J was trimmed by 3 bases and V by 1 base; bases with no gene match: 23. The CDR3 consists of 22 residues. CDR3 loop: CALGEHLRIRGIRGSFADKLIF. DNA for the CDR3: TGTGCTCTTGGGGAACATCTCCGCATAAGGGGGATACGCGGTTCTTTCGCCGATAAACTCATCTTT.

V is TRDV1 and J is TRDJ1, with D possibly matching TRDD3 (6 bases). The CDR3 totals 19 residues. With 1 base removed from V and 11 bases from J, the gap between germline ends came to 32 bases. Germline values: CDR1 TSWWSYY, CDR2 QGS. For the CDR3, the DNA is TGTGCTCTTGGGGAACGGACGGACTACAGAGATGGGGGTCGGTGGGGGCTCATCTTT. This sequence encodes CALGERTDYRDGGRWGLIF.

The V gene is TRDV1, the J gene TRDJ1, with TRDD3 identical over 8 bases. Germline lookup yields CDR1 TSWWSYY and CDR2 QGS. The CDR3 has 16 residues. V trimming: 3 bases; J trimming: 9 bases; junction bases outside the gene matches: 15. CDR3 coding DNA: TGTGCTCTTGGGGAGTCCTGGTCTGGGGGAGACGTTGAACTCATCTTT. It translates to CALGESWSGGDVELIF.

The V and J genes are TRDV1 and TRDJ1; tentatively, D is TRDD2 (6 bases). With 1 base removed from V and 0 bases from J, the gap between germline ends came to 33 bases. This CDR3 region has 23 residues. Per the germline V gene, CDR1 is TSWWSYY and CDR2 is QGS. CDR3 sequence: CALGEPNREVLRLRDLYTDKLIF. The CDR3 DNA reads as TGTGCTCTTGGGGAACCCAACCGAGAAGTCCTACGCCTGAGGGACTTGTACACCGATAAACTCATCTTT.

This clone was counted a single time. The chain has TRDV1 and TRDJ1, with TRDD3 identical over 9 bases. Germline trimming cut 0 bases from V and 0 bases from J; bases unmatched to any gene: 23. CDR3 size: 23 residues. Germline CDR1 TSWWSYY, CDR2 QGS. This CDR3 reads CALGELRPNPWGMNMVYTDKLIF. The CDR3 DNA follows: TGTGCTCTTGGGGAACTCCGCCCGAACCCCTGGGGGATGAACATGGTGTACACCGATAAACTCATCTTT.

As regards this clone: With a much larger clone just one base away, this may be a read error. The same CDR3 can be traced to other DNA sequences in this sample. The chain has TRDV1 and TRDJ2; 9 positions agree with TRDD2. With 1 base clipped from V and 4 bases from J, the junction kept 28 bases outside the gene matches. Germline V gives CDR1 TSWWSYY, CDR2 QGS. The CDR3 is 24 residues long. The CDR3 nucleotides read TGTGCTCTTGGGGAACCCGGCCTTCCTACTTCGGGGGGATCTCCCCCTTTGAAGACAGCACAACTCTTCTTT. It codes for CALGEPGLPTSGGSPPLKTAQLFF.

By its share, this clone is medium-sized (0.01 to 0.1%). The genes are TRDV1 and TRDJ1; 10 nucleotides agree with TRDD3. CDR3 length: 19 amino acids. Germline values: CDR1 TSWWSYY, CDR2 QGS. The ends lost 0 bases at V and 3 bases at J; junction bases unmatched: 13. The CDR3 loop is CALGELDTGGGYASDKLIF. The CDR3 nucleotides are TGTGCTCTTGGGGAACTAGATACAGGAGGGGGATACGCTTCCGATAAACTCATCTTT.

This clone turned up a few times. The same CDR3 also results from other DNA sequences found in this sample. This sequence joins TRDV1 and TRDJ1; D ambiguous. CDR1 TSWWSYY and CDR2 QGS come from the germline V gene. The CDR3 runs 16 residues. V shed 1 base and J shed 3 bases, with 15 bases lying between them. CDR3 DNA: TGTGCTCTTGGGGAACATGTATCCGGGGCCCCCGATAAACTCATCTTT. As protein: CALGEHVSGAPDKLIF.

The table lists this clone with a few counts. A much larger clonotype is one base distant, so this may be a read error. V is TRDV1 and J is TRDJ1; 7 positions agree with TRDD3. The V and J ends lost 1 base and 0 bases, in that order; junction bases with no gene match: 26. There are 23 residues in the CDR3. The germline V gene has CDR1 TSWWSYY and CDR2 QGS. CDR3 DNA sequence: TGTGCTCTTGGGGAACGTCCCCTCAGCATGCCATTTACTGGGGTACCGTACACCGATAAACTCATCTTT. Its translation is CALGERPLSMPFTGVPYTDKLIF.

This clone turned up a few times. The chain is built from TRAV29/DV5 and TRDJ1; 8 nucleotides match TRDD3. Germline CDR1 is NSMFDY and CDR2 is ISSIKDK. The junction had 26 bases not matched to a gene; V was cut back by 0 bases and J by 4 bases. The CDR3 runs 21 residues. CDR3 bases: TGTGCAGCAAGCGCGGAGAATTTGGCTTCCTTTTTGTACTGGGGGGACGATAAACTCATCTTT. It codes for CAASAENLASFLYWGDDKLIF. Drawing the rest from reference TRAV29/DV5 and TRDJ1, the complete variable domain is DQQVKQNSPSLSVQEGRISILNCDYTNSMFDYFLWYKKYPAEGPTFLISISSIKDKNEDGRFTVFLNKSAKHLSLHIVPSQPGDSAVYFCAASAENLASFLYWGDDKLIFGKGTRVTVEP.

The genes are TRDV1 and TRDJ1; D not certain. The CDR3 spans 18 residues. The germline V gene encodes CDR1 TSWWSYY and CDR2 QGS. V was pared by 2 bases and J by 6 bases, with 25 bases between. The CDR3 reads CALGESFPVPPSKHKLIF. CDR3 in DNA: TGTGCTCTTGGGGAAAGTTTTCCGGTACCCCCTAGTAAGCATAAACTCATCTTT.

The genes are TRDV1 and TRDJ1; possibly TRDD2 or TRDD3 for D (9 bases each). This CDR3 contains 20 residues. CDR1 and CDR2 from the germline V gene are TSWWSYY and QGS. The CDR3 DNA sequence: TGTGCGATAGCCTTCCTACTTCTGGGGGATTTCAATAAGTACACCGATAAACTCATCTTT. It translates to CAIAFLLLGDFNKYTDKLIF.

This sequence joins TRDV1 and TRDJ1; no clear D. Germline-derived CDR1 and CDR2 are TSWWSYY and QGS. CDR3 size: 17 residues. Trimming removed 7 bases at V and 5 bases at J, with 26 bases between. The CDR3 coding sequence is TGTGCTCTTGAGTTCCGGACCCCTCCAACGTGGACGGATAAACTCATCTTT. It is translated as CALEFRTPPTWTDKLIF.

This clone was detected only a few times. The chain employs TRDV1 and TRDJ1; D remains unclear. CDR3 length: 15 amino acids. Germline lookup yields CDR1 TSWWSYY and CDR2 QGS. Between the trimmed V and J ends, which lost 1 base and 9 bases, there was a span of 18 bases. The CDR3 spells CALGEPTVDLAELIF. In DNA form, the CDR3 reads TGTGCTCTTGGGGAACCTACCGTTGACCTGGCGGAACTCATCTTT.